This T cell receptor beta chain was profiled in a study of T cells in localized non-small cell lung cancer. This CDR3 contains 16 residues. Germline V gene lookup returns CDR1 SGHTS and CDR2 YDEGEE. Trimming stripped 6 bases from V and 4 bases from J, with 17 bases between. As to this clone: Its antigen is unknown.

TCRdb keeps only in-frame clones here, not all; method: immunoSEQ multiplex PCR. The repertoire holds 90,000 or so clones, with around 90% as singletons. Study results and limitations: Appearances in adjacent lung were noted for a median roughly 58 of the top 100 tumor clones.

The material sequenced was peripheral blood, taken before any cancer treatment. The chain joins TRBV5-8 to TRBJ2-6, with a possible D match to TRBD1 (6 bases). This receptor was identified in a man between 35 and 75 years old with stage I squamous cell lung carcinoma. DNA for the CDR3: TGTGCCAGCACCTCAGGGGTAATGACCGGGGCCAACGTCCTGACTTTC. Amino acids: CASTSGVMTGANVLTF.